Each of the 2 T cell receptor beta chains below was sequenced from the same sample in a study of OX40 agonist ivuxolimab in advanced cancers. The protocol used for the library was the immunoSEQ multiplex PCR assay. The table was pulled from immuneACCESS by TCRdb, which kept in-frame rearrangements only. Such tables lose some clones; where checked, under half of the loss comes from unresolved V genes, and the rest has no known cause. The sample table records about 69,000 clones; around 83% of these occur just once. The top ten clonotypes cover roughly 2.4% of the sample. Sequencing used CD4+ or CD8+ T cells sorted from blood, obtained in a trial of the OX40 agonist ivuxolimab. The receptors come from an adult with an advanced solid tumor such as melanoma, head and neck, liver or kidney cancer.

V is TRBV6-5 and J is TRBJ2-7; TRBD2 matches at 10 bases. The CDR3 has 16 residues. The germline V gene has CDR1 MNHEY and CDR2 SVGAGI. V was clipped by 0 bases and J by 0 bases; unmatched bases: 2. CDR3 in amino acids: CASSYSSGGASYEQYF. In nucleotides, the CDR3 is TGTGCCAGCAGTTACTCGAGCGGGGGGGCCTCCTACGAGCAGTACTTC.

This clone has a single count. This chain uses TRBV19 with TRBJ1-1; possibly TRBD1 for D (5 bases). Germline lookup yields CDR1 LNHDA and CDR2 SQIVND (reference sequence). The CDR3 loop spans 15 amino acids. Trimming shortened V by 6 bases and J by 0 bases, and 14 bases separated the two germline ends. The CDR3 DNA reads as TGTGCCAGTAGGAGGGCAGGGAACATGAACACTGAAGCTTTCTTT. The encoded protein is CASRRAGNMNTEAFF.